This TCR beta chain derives from a study of cytomegalovirus exposure and HLA in healthy donors. Notes on the study in general: For cytomegalovirus status, the classifier reportedly gave diagnoses with high specificity and sensitivity.

CDR1 is MNHEY, CDR2 SMNVEV, per germline (reference sequence). The CDR3 has 13 amino acids. J gave up 8 bases and V 4 bases, and 5 bases lay outside the gene matches. This clone was detected a few times. The antigen is undetermined. Primers for the PCR totalled 60 Vbeta and 13 Jbeta. TCRdb's table, derived via immunoSEQ multiplex PCR, lists solely in-frame clones and lacks some. Of some 130,000 clones listed, about 71% are singletons. Material: PBMCs. The V and J genes are TRBV27 and TRBJ2-1; 7 bases agree with TRBD1. The sequence came from a woman aged 55 to 70 in good health and CMV-seropositive. The CDR3 DNA follows: TGTGCCAGCAGTTCTCAGGGGGACCATGAGCAGTTCTTC. It translates to CASSSQGDHEQFF.